The following is a TCR beta chain sequence with its context. Its antigen is not known. This sample was included in a study of CD8 T cells in ankylosing spondylitis. Study-level points and caveats: Enrichment of disease-linked clones was reportedly significant in matched ankylosing spondylitis synovial fluid. Ankylosing spondylitis blood appeared to be characterized by a TCR beta motif of roughly eight highly homologous variants. Earlier reports found some motif variants in synovial fluid and blood in reactive arthritis. Clones linked to disease, bearing a CD8+ phenotype, were relatively rare in peripheral blood.

Germline assignment: CDR1 SEHNR and CDR2 FQNEAQ (reference sequence). The CDR3 covers 16 residues. The ends were cut back, 1 base at V and 3 bases at J, with 13 bases in the middle. TCRdb redid the calling of the 5' RACE reads with MiXCR, one entry per CDR3 protein. Among about 340,000 distinct CDR3 sequences listed, 20% were seen once. Sequenced material: blood, either unsorted or a sorted T cell fraction (not recorded which). V gene TRBV7-9 combines with J gene TRBJ2-1; D call uncertain. The TCR was taken from a male donor with ankylosing spondylitis or in good health (not recorded which). The CDR3 coding sequence is TGTGCCAGCAGCTTAGGGGTCAGGTTCTACTACAATGAGCAGTTCTTC. Its protein product is CASSLGVRFYYNEQFF.